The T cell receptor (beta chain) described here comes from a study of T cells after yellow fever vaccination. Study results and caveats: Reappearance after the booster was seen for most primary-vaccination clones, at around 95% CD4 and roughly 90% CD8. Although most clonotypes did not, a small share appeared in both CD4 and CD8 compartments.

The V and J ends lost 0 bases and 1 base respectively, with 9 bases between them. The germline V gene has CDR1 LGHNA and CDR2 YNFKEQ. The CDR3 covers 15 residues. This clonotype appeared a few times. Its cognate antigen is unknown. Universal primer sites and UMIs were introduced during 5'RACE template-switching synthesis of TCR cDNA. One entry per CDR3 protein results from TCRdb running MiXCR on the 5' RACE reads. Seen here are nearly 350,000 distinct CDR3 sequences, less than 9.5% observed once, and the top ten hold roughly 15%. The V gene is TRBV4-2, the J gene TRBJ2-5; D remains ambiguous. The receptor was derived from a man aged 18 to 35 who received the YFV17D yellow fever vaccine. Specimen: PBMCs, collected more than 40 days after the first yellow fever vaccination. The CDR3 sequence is CASSQDTNLQETQYF. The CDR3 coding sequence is TGTGCCAGCAGCCAAGATACTAACCTCCAAGAGACCCAGTACTTC.